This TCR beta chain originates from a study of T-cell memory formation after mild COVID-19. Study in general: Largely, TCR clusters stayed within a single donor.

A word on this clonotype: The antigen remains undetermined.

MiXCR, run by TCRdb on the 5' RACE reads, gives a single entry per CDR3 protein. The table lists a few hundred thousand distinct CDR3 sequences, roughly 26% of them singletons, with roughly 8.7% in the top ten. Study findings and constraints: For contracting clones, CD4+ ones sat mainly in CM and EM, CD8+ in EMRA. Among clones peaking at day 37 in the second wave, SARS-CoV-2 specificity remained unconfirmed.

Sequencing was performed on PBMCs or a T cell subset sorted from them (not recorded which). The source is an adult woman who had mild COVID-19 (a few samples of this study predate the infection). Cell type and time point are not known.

The CDR3 sequence: CASSHTLGNTEAFF. CDR3 DNA sequence: TGTGCCAGCAGCCACACTCTGGGGAACACTGAAGCTTTCTTT. The V and J genes are TRBV11-1 and TRBJ1-1; D gene ambiguous. Trimming left V 5 bases short and J 1 base short, with 11 bases between. The length of the CDR3 is 14 residues. Germline V CDR1 and CDR2: SGHAT, FQDESV (reference sequence).